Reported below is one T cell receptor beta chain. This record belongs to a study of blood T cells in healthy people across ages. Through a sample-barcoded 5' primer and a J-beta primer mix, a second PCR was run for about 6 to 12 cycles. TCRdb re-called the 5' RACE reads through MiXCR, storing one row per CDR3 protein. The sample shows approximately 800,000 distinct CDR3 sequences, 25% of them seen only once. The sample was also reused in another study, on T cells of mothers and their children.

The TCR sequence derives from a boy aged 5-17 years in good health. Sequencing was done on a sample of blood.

The CDR3 DNA is TGTGCCAGCAGCATCCGGGCCCTAGGGACAGGGGGGGTCTACGAGCAGTACTTC. Translating it yields CASSIRALGTGGVYEQYF. This chain links TRBV7-2 with TRBJ2-7; the match to TRBD1 covers 11 bases. Germline lookup yields CDR1 SGHTA and CDR2 FQGNSA. There are 18 residues in the CDR3. J was trimmed by 3 bases and V by 5 bases; bases with no gene match: 15.